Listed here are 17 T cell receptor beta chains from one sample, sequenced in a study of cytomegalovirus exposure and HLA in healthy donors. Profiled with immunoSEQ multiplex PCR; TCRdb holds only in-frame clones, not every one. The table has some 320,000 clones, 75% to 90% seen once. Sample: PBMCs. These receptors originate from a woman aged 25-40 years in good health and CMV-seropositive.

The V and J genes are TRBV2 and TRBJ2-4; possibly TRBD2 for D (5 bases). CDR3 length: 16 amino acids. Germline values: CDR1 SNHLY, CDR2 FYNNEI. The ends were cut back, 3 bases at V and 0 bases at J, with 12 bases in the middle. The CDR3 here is CASSDIGDGAKNIQYF. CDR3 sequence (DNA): TGTGCCAGCAGTGATATCGGGGATGGAGCCAAAAACATTCAGTACTTC.

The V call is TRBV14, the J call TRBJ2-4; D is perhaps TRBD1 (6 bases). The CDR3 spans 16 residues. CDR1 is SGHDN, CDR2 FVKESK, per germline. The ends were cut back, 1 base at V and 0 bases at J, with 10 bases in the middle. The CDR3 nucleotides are TGTGCCAGCAGCCAAGGACAGGAATTAGCCAAAAACATTCAGTACTTC. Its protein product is CASSQGQELAKNIQYF.

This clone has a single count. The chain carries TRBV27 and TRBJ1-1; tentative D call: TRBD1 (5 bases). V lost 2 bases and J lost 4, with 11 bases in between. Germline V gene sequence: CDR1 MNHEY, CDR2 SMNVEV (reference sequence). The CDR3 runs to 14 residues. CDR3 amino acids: CASSLQGGATEAFF. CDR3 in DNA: TGTGCCAGCAGTTTACAGGGAGGGGCCACTGAAGCTTTCTTT.

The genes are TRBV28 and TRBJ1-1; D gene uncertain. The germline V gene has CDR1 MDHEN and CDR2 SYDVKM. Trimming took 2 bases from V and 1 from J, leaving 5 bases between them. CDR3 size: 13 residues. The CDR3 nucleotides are TGTGCCAGCAGTTTAGCCTCGAACACTGAAGCTTTCTTT. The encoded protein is CASSLASNTEAFF. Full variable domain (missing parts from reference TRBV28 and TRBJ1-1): DVKVTQSSRYLVKRTGEKVFLECVQDMDHENMFWYRQDPGLGLRLIYFSYDVKMKEKGDIPEGYSVSREKKERFSLILESASTNQTSMYLCASSLASNTEAFFGQGTRLTVV.

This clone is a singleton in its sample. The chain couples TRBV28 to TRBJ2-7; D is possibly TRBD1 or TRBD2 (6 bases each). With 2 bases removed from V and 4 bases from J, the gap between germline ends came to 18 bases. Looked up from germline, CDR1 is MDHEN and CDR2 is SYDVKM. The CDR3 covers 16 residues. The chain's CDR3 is CASSLGQAGGIYEQYF. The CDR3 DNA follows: TGTGCCAGCAGTTTAGGTCAGGCCGGGGGCATATACGAGCAGTACTTC.

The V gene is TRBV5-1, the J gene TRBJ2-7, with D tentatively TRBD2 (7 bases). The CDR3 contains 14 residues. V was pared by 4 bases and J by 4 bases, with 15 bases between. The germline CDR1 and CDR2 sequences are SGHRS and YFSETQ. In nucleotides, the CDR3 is TGCGCCAGCAGCCCTGGGGGGGCTGGGTACGAGCAGTACTTC. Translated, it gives CASSPGGAGYEQYF.

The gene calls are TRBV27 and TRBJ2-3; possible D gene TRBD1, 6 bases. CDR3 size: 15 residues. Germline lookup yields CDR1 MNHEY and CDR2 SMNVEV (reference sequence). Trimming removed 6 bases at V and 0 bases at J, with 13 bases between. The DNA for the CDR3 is TGTGCCAGCAGAGACAGGATCTTAAGCACAGATACGCAGTATTTT. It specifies CASRDRILSTDTQYF.

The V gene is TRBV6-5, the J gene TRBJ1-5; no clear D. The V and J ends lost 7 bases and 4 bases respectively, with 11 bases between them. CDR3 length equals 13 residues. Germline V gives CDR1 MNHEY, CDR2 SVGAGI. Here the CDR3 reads CASTAFRNQPQHF. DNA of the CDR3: TGTGCCAGCACAGCATTCCGGAATCAGCCCCAGCATTTT.

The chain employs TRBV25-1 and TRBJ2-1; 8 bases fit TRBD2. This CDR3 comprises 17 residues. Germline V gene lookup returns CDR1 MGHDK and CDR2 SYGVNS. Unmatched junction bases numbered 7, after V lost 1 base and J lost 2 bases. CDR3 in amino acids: CASSELGRGVTYNEQFF. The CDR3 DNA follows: TGTGCCAGCAGTGAATTGGGGCGGGGGGTAACCTACAATGAGCAGTTCTTC.

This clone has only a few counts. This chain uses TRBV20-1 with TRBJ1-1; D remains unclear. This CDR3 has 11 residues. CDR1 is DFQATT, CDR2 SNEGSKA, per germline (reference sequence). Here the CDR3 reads CYLWGWTEAFF. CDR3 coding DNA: TGCTACCTATGGGGTTGGACTGAAGCTTTCTTT.

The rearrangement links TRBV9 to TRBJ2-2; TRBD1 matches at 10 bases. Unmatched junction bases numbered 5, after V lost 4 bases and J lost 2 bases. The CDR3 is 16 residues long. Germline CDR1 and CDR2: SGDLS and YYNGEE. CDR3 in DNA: TGTGCCAGCAGCACCCGACAGGGGGCTAACACCGGGGAGCTGTTTTTT. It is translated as CASSTRQGANTGELFF.

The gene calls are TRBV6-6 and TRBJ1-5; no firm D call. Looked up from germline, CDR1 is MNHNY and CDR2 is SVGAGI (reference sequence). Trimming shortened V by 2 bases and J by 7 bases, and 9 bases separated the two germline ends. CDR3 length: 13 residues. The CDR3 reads CASSYTENQPQHF. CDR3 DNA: TGTGCCAGCAGTTACACGGAGAACCAGCCCCAGCATTTT.

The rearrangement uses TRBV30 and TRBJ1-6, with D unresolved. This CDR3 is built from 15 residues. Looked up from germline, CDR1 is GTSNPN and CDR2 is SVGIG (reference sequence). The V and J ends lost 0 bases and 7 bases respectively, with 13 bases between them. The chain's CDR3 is CAWSVPGPPNSPLHF. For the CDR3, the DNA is TGTGCCTGGAGTGTACCGGGTCCCCCGAATTCACCCCTCCACTTT. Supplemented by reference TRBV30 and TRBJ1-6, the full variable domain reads SQTIHQWPATLVQPVGSPLSLECTVEGTSNPNLYWYRQAAGRGLQLLFYSVGIGQISSEVPQNLSASRPQDRQFILSSKKLLLSDSGFYLCAWSVPGPPNSPLHFGNGTRLTVT.

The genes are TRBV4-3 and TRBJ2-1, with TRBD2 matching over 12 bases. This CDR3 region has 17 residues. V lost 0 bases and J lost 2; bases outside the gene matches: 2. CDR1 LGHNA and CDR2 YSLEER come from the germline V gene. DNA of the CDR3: TGCGCCAGCAGCCAAGATACTAGCGGGGGGACCTACAATGAGCAGTTCTTC. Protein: CASSQDTSGGTYNEQFF.

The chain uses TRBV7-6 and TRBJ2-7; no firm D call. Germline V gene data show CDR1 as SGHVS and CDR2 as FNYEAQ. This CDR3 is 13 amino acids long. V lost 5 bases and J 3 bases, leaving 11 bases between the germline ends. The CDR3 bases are TGTGCCAGCAGCGTAGGGCCGAGCTACGAGCAGTACTTC. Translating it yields CASSVGPSYEQYF.

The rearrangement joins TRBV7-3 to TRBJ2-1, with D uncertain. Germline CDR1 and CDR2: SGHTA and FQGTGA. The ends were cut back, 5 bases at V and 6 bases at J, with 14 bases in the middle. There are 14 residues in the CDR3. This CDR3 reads CASSTHQEINEQFF. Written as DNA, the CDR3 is TGTGCCAGCAGCACTCACCAGGAGATCAATGAGCAGTTCTTC.

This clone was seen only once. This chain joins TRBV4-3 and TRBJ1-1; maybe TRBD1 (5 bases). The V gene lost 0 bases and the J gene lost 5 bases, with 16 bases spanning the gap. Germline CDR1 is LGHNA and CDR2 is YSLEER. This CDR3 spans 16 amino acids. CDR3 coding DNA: TGCGCCAGCAGCCAAGATATGGGGGGAATGGGGACTGAAGCTTTCTTT. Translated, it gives CASSQDMGGMGTEAFF.